This T cell receptor (beta chain) came from a study of identical twins. Points from the study as a whole: Potential partial confounding of zero-insertion analyses by invariant MAIT and iNKT cells was noted.

TCRdb recomputed calls from the 5' RACE reads with MiXCR, one row per CDR3 protein. The sample holds 500,000 or so distinct CDR3 sequences, about 20% seen once. The junction had 3 bases not matched to a gene; V was cut back by 0 bases and J by 1 base. The CDR3 contains 16 residues. Germline lookup yields CDR1 LGHNA and CDR2 YNFKEQ. Note on this clonotype: As yet, its antigen is unknown.

The same sample was also used in a study of T cells expressing NK-cell markers. From that second work: Of CD8+ T cells, about 1.0-7.5% belonged to dominant NKG2C+ clonotypes in roughly 6 donors.

The clonotype originates from a woman aged 18-30 years in good health. The V gene is TRBV4-2, the J gene TRBJ2-1; TRBD1 matches 7 bases. Sequencing was carried out using CD4+ T cells sorted from blood. CDR3 loop: CASSQEPTGSYNEQFF. CDR3 coding DNA: TGTGCCAGCAGCCAAGAACCGACAGGGTCCTACAATGAGCAGTTCTTC.